These 20 T cell receptor beta chains were all obtained from the same sample, sequenced in a study of cytomegalovirus exposure and HLA in healthy donors. A multiplex PCR was run with 60 Vbeta primers and 13 Jbeta primers. Sequencing was performed with immunoSEQ multiplex PCR; in TCRdb, only in-frame clones are kept and a portion is missing. The table includes over 110,000 clones, 82% detected once. The sample consisted of PBMCs. The receptor source for this set is a male donor in good health and CMV-seronegative.

The CDR3, as DNA: TGTGCCAGCAGCTTAGGTGGGAGGTTCTCCTACAATGAGCAGTTCTTC. As protein: CASSLGGRFSYNEQFF. This sequence joins TRBV7-3 and TRBJ2-1, with D perhaps TRBD2 (6 bases). CDR1 and CDR2 (germline): SGHTA, FQGTGA. V lost 2 bases and J lost 0, with 11 bases in between. The CDR3 length is 16 residues. Full variable domain (outside the CDR3, taken from reference TRBV7-3 and TRBJ2-1): GAGVSQTPSNKVTEKGKYVELRCDPISGHTALYWYRQSLGQGPEFLIYFQGTGAADDSGLPNDRFFAVRPEGSVSTLKIQRTERGDSAVYLCASSLGGRFSYNEQFFGPGTRLTVL.

There are a few counts of this clone. CDR3 loop: CASSTGLAGDRSYNEQFF. For the CDR3, the DNA is TGTGCCAGCAGCACCGGACTAGCGGGAGATCGGTCCTACAATGAGCAGTTCTTC. J is TRBJ2-1 and V is TRBV7-3; 13 bases align to TRBD2. Germline assignment: CDR1 SGHTA and CDR2 FQGTGA. V shed 5 bases and J 1 base; nucleotides not matched to a gene: 8. There are 18 residues in the CDR3.

This clone was seen a handful of times. The chain combines TRBV29-1 with TRBJ2-2, with a possible D match to TRBD1 (5 bases). The CDR3 runs 14 residues. CDR1 is SQVTM and CDR2 is ANQGSEA in the germline V gene. Trimming took 4 bases from V and 7 from J, leaving 16 bases between them. The CDR3 nucleotides are TGCAGCGTTGGCCCCAGGGATTGGGGCGGGGAGCTGTTTTTT. Translation: CSVGPRDWGGELFF.

This clone has more than one count but fewer than ten. The rearrangement uses TRBV30 and TRBJ2-6, with 8 bases fitting TRBD1. V trimming: 2 bases; J trimming: 1 base; junction bases outside the gene matches: 19. This CDR3 contains 21 residues. Germline CDR1 reads GTSNPN; CDR2 reads SVGIG (reference sequence). The CDR3 sequence: CAWSPVRGRRPSVSGANVLTF. In nucleotides, the CDR3 is TGTGCCTGGAGTCCGGTCAGGGGGCGGAGGCCTAGCGTTTCTGGGGCCAACGTCCTGACTTTC.

The chain employs TRBV13 and TRBJ2-5, with D possibly matching TRBD2 (6 bases). The CDR3 covers 15 residues. Trimming cost V 3 bases and J 11 bases, with 22 bases left between them. Germline values: CDR1 PRHDT, CDR2 FYEKMQ (reference sequence). The CDR3 DNA is TGTGCCAGCAGCTTTGGCCAGGGCGGTCCTCGGGAGCAGTACTTC. Its translation is CASSFGQGGPREQYF.

V usage is TRBV4-3 and J usage is TRBJ2-7; 7 bases are shared with TRBD1. The CDR3 loop spans 15 amino acids. Germline CDR1 LGHNA, CDR2 YSLEER. The ends lost 2 bases at V and 8 bases at J; junction bases unmatched: 12. The chain's CDR3 is CASSQSRTGVNQQYF. The CDR3 bases are TGCGCCAGCAGCCAATCCCGGACAGGAGTTAATCAGCAGTACTTC.

This chain connects TRBV5-4 to TRBJ1-2; D may be TRBD1 (6 bases). V dropped 0 bases and J dropped 5 bases, with 20 bases sitting between them. The CDR3 consists of 17 residues. Germline CDR1 is SGHNT and CDR2 is YYREEE (reference sequence). The CDR3 coding sequence is TGTGCCAGCAGCTTGGGCGGGGGCAGGGCGGGTGAATATGGCTACACCTTC. It codes for CASSLGGGRAGEYGYTF.

The chain employs TRBV9 and TRBJ2-5, with 12 positions matching TRBD2. The CDR3 extends over 16 amino acids. Germline V CDR1 and CDR2: SGDLS, YYNGEE. The V and J ends lost 3 bases and 0 bases, in that order; junction bases with no gene match: 3. CDR3 region: CASSARTSGNQETQYF. The CDR3 bases are TGTGCCAGCAGCGCCCGGACTAGCGGGAACCAAGAGACCCAGTACTTC.

This clone showed up just once. The V call is TRBV9, the J call TRBJ2-1, with TRBD1 as a possible D gene (5 bases). The CDR3 loop spans 12 amino acids. V was pared by 3 bases and J by 7 bases, with 8 bases between. CDR1 and CDR2 (germline): SGDLS, YYNGEE. The CDR3 DNA is TGTGCCAGCAGCGGGGGCCTGAATGAGCAGTTCTTC. Protein product: CASSGGLNEQFF.

This chain connects TRBV6-5 to TRBJ2-3; 8 bases agree with TRBD2. This CDR3 is built from 16 residues. Germline V gene data show CDR1 as MNHEY and CDR2 as SVGAGI. With V trimmed by 4 bases and J by 2 bases, 8 bases remained unmatched. The CDR3, as DNA: TGTGCCAGCAGTTTAGGACTAGCTTTGGACACAGATACGCAGTATTTT. This encodes CASSLGLALDTDTQYF.

The rearrangement uses TRBV5-1 and TRBJ2-3, with a weak D call TRBD1 (6 bases). Trimming left V 6 bases short and J 6 bases short, with 14 bases between. CDR1 SGHRS and CDR2 YFSETQ come from the germline V gene. The CDR3 has 13 residues. This CDR3 reads CASNTGTFDTQYF. In nucleotides, the CDR3 is TGCGCCAGCAACACAGGGACCTTTGATACGCAGTATTTT.

The chain combines TRBV19 with TRBJ1-1; TRBD1 is a possible D gene (5 bases). Germline V gene data show CDR1 as LNHDA and CDR2 as SQIVND (reference sequence). The CDR3 covers 12 residues. V lost 8 bases and J 12 bases, leaving 19 bases between the germline ends. This CDR3 is CASSLSGGETFF. The CDR3 bases are TGTGCCAGTTCCCTAAGCGGGGGAGAAACTTTCTTT.

The chain has TRBV9 and TRBJ2-2; D is unclear. The length of the CDR3 is 15 residues. The germline CDR1 and CDR2 sequences are SGDLS and YYNGEE. V dropped 0 bases and J dropped 6 bases, with 12 bases sitting between them. The CDR3 nucleotides read TGTGCCAGCAGCGTAGCTACGGAGAGGTCCGGGGAGCTGTTTTTT. Translated, it gives CASSVATERSGELFF.

The CDR3 sequence is CASSKGQGAFYEQYF. CDR3 nucleotide sequence: TGTGCCAGCAGCAAAGGACAGGGGGCATTCTACGAGCAGTACTTC. This sequence joins TRBV7-9 and TRBJ2-7; 11 nucleotides line up with TRBD1. This CDR3 contains 15 residues. The germline gives CDR1 SEHNR, CDR2 FQNEAQ (reference sequence). With V trimmed by 5 bases and J by 3 bases, 6 bases remained unmatched.

The J gene is TRBJ2-1, the V gene TRBV6-4, with D possibly TRBD1 on 5 matching bases. Trimming took off 2 bases at V and 6 bases at J, with 11 bases between the two ends. The CDR3 consists of 14 residues. CDR1 and CDR2 from the germline V gene are MRHNA and SNTAGT. For the CDR3, the DNA is TGTGCCAGCAGTGACGATCTAGGGGTCAATGAGCAGTTCTTC. It specifies CASSDDLGVNEQFF.

The chain uses TRBV29-1 and TRBJ2-3, with a possible D match to TRBD1 (5 bases). This CDR3 is 14 amino acids long. Germline V lookup: CDR1 SQVTM, CDR2 ANQGSEA. V was trimmed by 2 bases and J by 0 bases, leaving 9 bases between them. CDR3 bases: TGCAGCGTTGAATTAAGGGGAAGCACAGATACGCAGTATTTT. It specifies CSVELRGSTDTQYF.

This clone was seen only once. This chain uses TRBV7-2 with TRBJ2-5; possible D gene TRBD1, 5 bases. The J call is doubtful: the DNA matches TRBJ2-7 better. Germline CDR1 and CDR2: SGHTA and FQGNSA. This CDR3 has 13 amino acids. The CDR3 region is CASSQDRPYEQYF. CDR3 DNA: TGTGCCAGCAGCCAAGACAGACCCTACGAGCAGTACTTC.

V gene TRBV4-1 combines with J gene TRBJ2-7, with a weak D call TRBD2 (5 bases). CDR1 is MGHRA and CDR2 is YSYEKL in the germline V gene. Trimming pared 0 bases from V and 0 bases from J, leaving 9 bases between. The CDR3 length is 15 residues. In DNA, the CDR3 is TGCGCCAGCAGCCAAGAATGGGCGGGCTCCTACGAGCAGTACTTC. As protein: CASSQEWAGSYEQYF.

In DNA, the CDR3 is TGTGCCAGCAGTTACTCGATGGCGGGGCGCTCCTACGAGCAGTACTTC. Translation: CASSYSMAGRSYEQYF. V and J are TRBV6-5 and TRBJ2-7; D is perhaps TRBD2 (6 bases). The length of the CDR3 is 16 residues. Deletions cut 0 bases from V and 0 bases from J, with 12 bases between. Germline V gives CDR1 MNHEY, CDR2 SVGAGI.

This chain uses TRBV19 with TRBJ1-2; 8 bases are shared with TRBD1. J was trimmed by 6 bases and V by 10 bases; bases with no gene match: 10. In germline, CDR1 is LNHDA, CDR2 SQIVND (reference sequence). This CDR3 comprises 13 residues. CDR3 loop: CATVGQGLNGYTF. The CDR3 nucleotides are TGTGCCACCGTTGGACAGGGCCTTAATGGCTACACCTTC.